These 13 T cell receptor beta chains were all obtained from the same sample, sequenced in a study of cytomegalovirus exposure and HLA in healthy donors. Primers included in the PCR were 60 Vbeta and 13 Jbeta primers. The repertoire was sequenced with immunoSEQ multiplex PCR; TCRdb's copy has only in-frame clones and lacks some. The data show roughly 230,000 clones, approximately 81% seen once. Sequenced sample: PBMCs. The receptor source for this set is a girl aged 2-10 years in good health and CMV-seronegative.

The count of this clone is one. V usage is TRBV5-5 and J usage is TRBJ2-2, with a tentative D call TRBD2 (6 bases). V lost 0 bases to trimming and J lost 2 bases, with 14 bases between them. The CDR3 runs to 17 residues. The germline V gene encodes CDR1 SGHKS and CDR2 YYEKEE (reference sequence). The CDR3: CASSLGGGTDNTGELFF. The CDR3 DNA reads TGTGCCAGCAGCTTGGGGGGCGGGACCGACAACACCGGGGAGCTGTTTTTT.

The chain is built from TRBV4-1 and TRBJ1-3; 7 bases line up with TRBD1. The trim removed 4 bases at V and 3 bases at J, leaving 6 bases unmatched. The CDR3 spans 15 residues. From germline, CDR1 is MGHRA and CDR2 YSYEKL. The CDR3 coding sequence is TGCGCCAGCAGCCCGCCCGACAGGGATGGAAACACCATATATTTT. As protein: CASSPPDRDGNTIYF.

This chain links TRBV5-4 with TRBJ2-2, with TRBD2 identical over 9 bases. Germline V lookup: CDR1 SGHNT, CDR2 YYREEE (reference sequence). The CDR3 spans 15 residues. Losses at the gene ends were 4 bases for V and 7 bases for J; bases not matched to a gene: 8. The CDR3 DNA is TGTGCCAGCAGCGCAGCGGGAGGTGTTCTCGGGGAGCTGTTTTTT. Its translation is CASSAAGGVLGELFF.

The chain employs TRBV15 and TRBJ2-7; TRBD1 aligns across 7 bases. Germline trimming cut 3 bases from V and 2 bases from J; bases unmatched to any gene: 13. This CDR3 region has 17 residues. The V gene's germline CDR1 is LNHNV and CDR2 YYDKDF (reference sequence). In DNA, the CDR3 is TGTGCCACCAGCAGCTACGCCCGCCGGGACAGCCCCTACGAGCAGTACTTC. As protein: CATSSYARRDSPYEQYF.

This clone came up a few times. The chain employs TRBV5-1 and TRBJ1-3; D is uncertain. The germline V gene has CDR1 SGHRS and CDR2 YFSETQ. The CDR3 covers 15 residues. V dropped 0 bases and J dropped 4 bases, with 11 bases sitting between them. CDR3: CASSLERQKGNTIYF. The DNA of the CDR3 is TGCGCCAGCAGCTTGGAGCGCCAAAAGGGAAACACCATATATTTT.

V usage is TRBV6-1 and J usage is TRBJ1-2; maybe TRBD1 (5 bases). The CDR3 is 13 amino acids. Germline CDR1 MNHNS, CDR2 SASEGT. V dropped 2 bases and J dropped 8 bases, with 12 bases sitting between them. This CDR3 is CASSENSRGGYTF. CDR3 coding DNA: TGTGCCAGCAGTGAAAACTCGCGGGGCGGCTACACCTTC.

This sequence joins TRBV14 and TRBJ2-1, with D possibly being TRBD2 (5 bases). The CDR3 runs 16 residues. Germline V gene lookup returns CDR1 SGHDN and CDR2 FVKESK. Trimming took 7 bases from V and 5 from J, leaving 21 bases between them. The CDR3 loop is CASNPGLLVRNNEQFF. The CDR3 bases are TGTGCCAGCAACCCCGGACTTCTAGTCCGAAACAATGAGCAGTTCTTC. Combining the CDR3 with reference TRBV14 and TRBJ2-1 gives the whole variable domain EAGVTQFPSHSVIEKGQTVTLRCDPISGHDNLYWYRRVMGKEIKFLLHFVKESKQDESGMPNNRFLAERTGGTYSTLKVQPAELEDSGVYFCASNPGLLVRNNEQFFGPGTRLTVL.

This chain uses TRBV30 with TRBJ2-1; D is possibly TRBD1 (5 bases). Germline loops: CDR1 GTSNPN, CDR2 SVGIG (reference sequence). The CDR3 totals 15 residues. The V and J ends lost 0 bases and 8 bases respectively, with 17 bases between them. CDR3 coding DNA: TGTGCCTGGAGTGTACGCCAGGGTAGGGGATATGAGCAGTTCTTC. This gives the protein CAWSVRQGRGYEQFF.

V and J are TRBV29-1 and TRBJ2-1, with 10 nucleotides matching TRBD2. The V and J ends lost 7 bases and 5 bases, in that order; junction bases with no gene match: 5. The CDR3 loop spans 13 amino acids. Germline loops: CDR1 SQVTM, CDR2 ANQGSEA. The CDR3 nucleotides read TGCAGCGGCCGACTAGCGGGCAACAATGAGCAGTTCTTC. It translates to CSGRLAGNNEQFF.

This clone was picked up one time. The chain is built from TRBV30 and TRBJ2-3; D gene uncertain. Germline CDR1 reads GTSNPN; CDR2 reads SVGIG (reference sequence). V was trimmed by 5 bases and J by 4 bases, leaving 10 bases between them. This CDR3 spans 12 amino acids. CDR3 sequence reads: CAWRVASDTQYF. The CDR3 coding sequence is TGTGCCTGGCGGGTGGCGTCAGATACGCAGTATTTT.

The rearrangement links TRBV7-2 to TRBJ1-2; D may be TRBD1 (6 bases). V was shortened by 5 bases and J by 2 bases, with 15 bases between the two germline ends. Germline V gene lookup returns CDR1 SGHTA and CDR2 FQGNSA. The CDR3 covers 15 residues. The CDR3 DNA reads as TGTGCCAGCAGCCCTCTCAGGGGTTGGAACTATGGCTACACCTTC. This translates into CASSPLRGWNYGYTF.

This clone occurred once. This rearrangement joins TRBV19 to TRBJ1-5; 7 bases are a match to TRBD1. Per the germline V gene, CDR1 is LNHDA and CDR2 is SQIVND (reference sequence). This CDR3 comprises 14 residues. The ends lost 10 bases at V and 2 bases at J; junction bases unmatched: 8. CDR3 amino acids: CATSDRAGNQPQHF. DNA for the CDR3: TGTGCCACTTCAGACAGGGCGGGCAATCAGCCCCAGCATTTT.

The V and J genes are TRBV18 and TRBJ2-7; D is uncertain. Germline V CDR1 and CDR2: KGHSH, LQKENI. V was cut by 3 bases and J by 2 bases, with 11 bases left in between. This CDR3 comprises 14 residues. The CDR3 spells CASSPSSQTYEQYF. Written as DNA, the CDR3 is TGTGCCAGCTCACCCTCTTCCCAGACCTACGAGCAGTACTTC.